This T cell receptor beta chain was sequenced for a study of blood T cells in healthy people across ages (dated by TCRdb to about 2015). Background on the whole study: In model experiments, roughly one uniquely barcoded TCR beta cDNA molecule per two T cells was captured by template switching. To avoid experimental bias, donors of different ages were randomly spread across the sequencing lanes. Donors were grouped into four age groups: young (average about 15 years), middle-aged (39), aged (around 62) and long-lived (about 89). Age-related changes in TCR beta repertoire diversity were measured in the study by deep sequencing normalized with unique cDNA molecular identifiers. Using the same blood draw, the study looked at two additional independent replicas of 1 million unique cDNA reads for two donors, one aged 18 to 30 and the other aged 80 or older.

Points on this clonotype: Its recognized antigen is unknown. Base qualities are not at hand, and no much larger clone is one base apart.

What the study reported, not specific to this receptor: Compared with the aged group, the long-lived group had more naive CD4+ T cells, fewer expanded clones and increased TCR diversity, a pattern suggesting age selection. The percentage of naive T cells measured by flow cytometry correlated strongly with observed TCR beta diversity. Estimates of total diversity based on one million sequenced T cells were considered lower bounds and underestimates. Bulk unsorted PBMC profiling prevented conclusive comparison of naive and antigen-experienced compartments. Because donor CMV infection status was unknown, age-related changes in expanded clonotypes were potentially confounded. Observed TCR beta diversity per million T cells fell roughly linearly with age, and a significant reduction was already apparent by age about 36.

Systemically healthy Caucasian individuals from Russia, around 39 in total and aged roughly 6 to 100 years, were included as donors. Around 9.9 milliliters of peripheral blood were collected from each donor into EDTA-treated Vacutainer tubes. Ficoll-Paque density-gradient centrifugation was used to isolate PBMCs, with at least 7 million per sample. Trizol reagent was used to extract total RNA from PBMCs, with at least 6 micrograms per sample. For every donor, an aliquot of PBMCs went through flow cytometry to measure the percentages of naive CD45RAhigh/CD27high T cells. Trimming accounts for 3 bases at V and 8 bases at J, while the number of junction bases matched to no gene is 12. The germline V gene (reference sequence) sets CDR1 to DFQATT and CDR2 to SNEGSKA. The CDR3 goes from the cysteine to the phenylalanine over 15 residues. Kept here is only the CDR3 DNA, which spans 45 bases and is read in frame from base 1.

The method was 5' RACE. The sequencer was an Illumina HiSeq 2500. A second PCR of about 6 to 12 cycles was performed with a sample-barcoded 5' primer and a J-beta primer mix. A unique molecular identifier was introduced onto each TCR beta cDNA molecule by a template-switch 5' adaptor carrying 12 random nucleotides. Each sample yielded at least 3 million CDR3-containing paired-end reads. All of the RNA was converted into first-strand cDNA using the Mint cDNA synthesis kit, with a TRBC-specific oligonucleotide serving as the primer. Following uracil-DNA glycosylase treatment, a first 18-cycle PCR with universal primers M1SS and BC2_uni_R was performed on all cDNA. In the original analysis: For normalization, 1 million high-quality reads, each with a distinct molecular identifier, were randomly selected from each sample. Reads sharing molecular identifiers were discarded rather than binned into consensus sequences. MiTCR, run with a Q25 quality threshold and the strictest error-elimination algorithm, handled CDR3 identification, clonotype clustering and error correction. A nonparametric unseen species model with Euler transformation was used to estimate a lower bound on total TCR beta diversity. TCRdb reworked the public reads: Q25 trimming with fastp, MiXCR clone assembly, productive beta chains retained. A single entry per CDR3 protein holds the most common genes and DNA from its merged rows. The V and J calls and clone size are TCRdb's, not the authors'. This sample gives around 1,500,000 distinct CDR3 sequences in total; approximately 40% of them show up just once. The ten largest clones capture 7.9% of the sample.

Sequenced input: blood. Recombination connected TRBV20-1 to TRBJ2-1, and 8 bases in between align with TRBD2. This sequence originates from a woman in her late teens or twenties in good health. CDR3 region: CSASLRGLGRYEQFF. Read as DNA, the sequence is TGCAGTGCTAGTCTTCGGGGACTAGGCAGATATGAGCAGTTCTTC.